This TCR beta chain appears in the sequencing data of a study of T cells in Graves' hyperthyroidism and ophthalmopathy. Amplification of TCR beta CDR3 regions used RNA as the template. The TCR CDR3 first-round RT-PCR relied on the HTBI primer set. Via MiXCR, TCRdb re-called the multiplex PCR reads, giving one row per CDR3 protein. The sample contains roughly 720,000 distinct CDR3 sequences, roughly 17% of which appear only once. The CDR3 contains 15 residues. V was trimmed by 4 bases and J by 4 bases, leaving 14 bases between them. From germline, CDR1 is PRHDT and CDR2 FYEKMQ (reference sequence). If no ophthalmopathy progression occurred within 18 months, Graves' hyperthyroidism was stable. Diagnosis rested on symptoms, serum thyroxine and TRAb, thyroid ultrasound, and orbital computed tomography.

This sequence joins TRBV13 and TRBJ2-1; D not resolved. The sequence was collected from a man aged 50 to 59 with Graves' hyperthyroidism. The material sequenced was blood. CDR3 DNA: TGTGCCAGCAGCTCTTTTACGGACGGTTACAATGAGCAGTTCTTC. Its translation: CASSSFTDGYNEQFF.